The clone carrying this T cell receptor beta chain was observed once. Its antigen is unidentified. Per germline, CDR1 SGDLS and CDR2 YYNGEE. V was trimmed by 4 bases and J by 8 bases, leaving 10 bases between them. The CDR3 extends over 12 amino acids. This sample is drawn from a study of shared clonotypes between healthy human individuals. Notes on the study in general: In the sorted subsets, rarefaction showed sequencing was incomplete despite large depth. Naive CD4 clonotypes overlapped across a handful of donors at approximately 4.5%.

Genomic DNA from each subset was divided evenly over several immunoSEQ plates. Assay: immunoSEQ multiplex PCR; the TCRdb copy retains only in-frame clones and omits some. The sample carries some 2.1 million clones, over 85% recorded once. CD45RO-negative, CCR7-positively selected cells formed the naive CD8 fraction, excluding terminally differentiated effector memory CD45RA+ cells. Adults of Caucasian background living in Nashville, Tennessee made up all donors. Sequenced sample: naive CD8+ T cells from PBMCs. The origin of this receptor is a man between 18 and 29 years old in good health. Some clones in this sample may be carry-over from other donors' samples. The chain couples TRBV9 to TRBJ2-1; D is perhaps TRBD1 (5 bases). In nucleotides, the CDR3 is TGTGCCAGCAGCTCTGGACACCATGAGCAGTTCTTC. Translating gives CASSSGHHEQFF.